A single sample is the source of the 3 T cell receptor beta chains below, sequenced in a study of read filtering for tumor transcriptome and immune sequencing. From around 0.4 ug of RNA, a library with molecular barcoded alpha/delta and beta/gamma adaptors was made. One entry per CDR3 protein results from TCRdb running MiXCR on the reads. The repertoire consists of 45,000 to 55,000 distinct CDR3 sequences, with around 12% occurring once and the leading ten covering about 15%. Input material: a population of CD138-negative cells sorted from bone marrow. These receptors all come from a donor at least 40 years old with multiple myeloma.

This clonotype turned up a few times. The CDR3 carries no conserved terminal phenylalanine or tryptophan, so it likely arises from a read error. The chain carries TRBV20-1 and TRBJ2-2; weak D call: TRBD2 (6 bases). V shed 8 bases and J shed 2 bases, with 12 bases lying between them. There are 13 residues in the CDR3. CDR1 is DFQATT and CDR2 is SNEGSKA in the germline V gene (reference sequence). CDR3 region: CSPRDFNTGELFL. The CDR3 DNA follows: TGCAGTCCTCGGGACTTTAACACCGGGGAGCTGTTTCTT.

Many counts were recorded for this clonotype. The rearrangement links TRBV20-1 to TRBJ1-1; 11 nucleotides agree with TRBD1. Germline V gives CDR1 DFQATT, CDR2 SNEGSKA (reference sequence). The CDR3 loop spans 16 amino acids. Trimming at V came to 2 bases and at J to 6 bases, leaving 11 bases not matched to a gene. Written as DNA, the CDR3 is TGCAGTGCTAGACGGGGACAGGGGGTTTTGCGTGCTGAAGCTTTCTTT. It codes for CSARRGQGVLRAEAFF.

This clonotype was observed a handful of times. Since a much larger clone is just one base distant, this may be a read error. CDR3 loop: CSARESSYEQYF. CDR3 DNA: TGCAGTGCTAGGGAAAGCTCCTACGAGCAGTACTTC. This chain uses TRBV20-1 with TRBJ2-7; D is unresolved. The CDR3 length is 12 residues. Trimming stripped 3 bases from V and 0 bases from J, with 6 bases between. Germline V gives CDR1 DFQATT, CDR2 SNEGSKA (reference sequence).